This entry features one T cell receptor (beta chain) sequence. What it binds is not known. This specimen belongs to a study of post-analysis software for immune sequencing data. Broader study findings: In patients, about 5 TRBV segments were more frequent than in controls, with TRBV5-6, TRBV5-1 and TRBV20-1 among them.

Sequencing libraries made from TCR beta cDNA carried unique molecular identifiers. Researchers reported 550,000 or so cDNA molecules coming from 1 to 10 million T cells. Each CDR3 protein gets one entry after TCRdb re-called the PCR reads with MiXCR. The sample yields hundreds of thousands of distinct CDR3 sequences, more than 50% seen once. CDR1 is DFQATT, CDR2 SNEGSKA, per germline (reference sequence). The CDR3 length is 14 residues. V gave up 6 bases and J gave up 8 bases; unmatched junction bases: 13. The chain uses TRBV20-1 and TRBJ1-2; 9 bases match TRBD1. The sequence was collected from a girl aged 2-10 years with multiple sclerosis. The sequencing sample was made of blood. In nucleotides, the CDR3 is TGCAGTGCAGCTATCCTGGGACAGGGCTGGGGCTACACCTTC. Its protein product is CSAAILGQGWGYTF.